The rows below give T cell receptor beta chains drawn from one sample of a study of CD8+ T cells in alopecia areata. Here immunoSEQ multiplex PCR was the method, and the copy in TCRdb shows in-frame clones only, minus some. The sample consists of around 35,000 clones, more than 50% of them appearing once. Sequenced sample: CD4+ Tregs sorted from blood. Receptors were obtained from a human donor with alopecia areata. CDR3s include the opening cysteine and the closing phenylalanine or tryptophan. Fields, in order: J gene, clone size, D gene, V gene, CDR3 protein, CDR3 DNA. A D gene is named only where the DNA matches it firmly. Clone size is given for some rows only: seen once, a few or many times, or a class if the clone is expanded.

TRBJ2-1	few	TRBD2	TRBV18	CASSPVLAGASEQFF	TGTGCCAGCTCACCCGTACTAGCGGGAGCTAGTGAGCAGTTCTTC
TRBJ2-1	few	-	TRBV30	CAWSVVLGRGGNEQFF	TGTGCCTGGAGTGTCGTCTTAGGGCGGGGCGGCAATGAGCAGTTCTTC
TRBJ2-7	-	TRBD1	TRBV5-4	CASSPGTARYSSYEQYF	TGTGCCAGCAGCCCCGGGACAGCCAGGTATTCTTCCTACGAGCAGTACTTC
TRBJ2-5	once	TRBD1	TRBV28	CASSRIQGVGTQYF	TGTGCCAGCAGTAGGATTCAGGGGGTGGGGACCCAGTACTTC
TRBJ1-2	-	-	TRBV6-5	CASSYGGIGGYTF	TGTGCCAGCAGTTACGGAGGGATCGGAGGCTACACCTTC
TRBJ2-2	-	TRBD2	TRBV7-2	CASSQLAGSTGELFF	TGTGCCAGCAGCCAACTAGCGGGGAGCACCGGGGAGCTGTTTTTT
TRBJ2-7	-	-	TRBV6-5	CASSQWGISYEQYF	TGTGCCAGCTCCCAATGGGGCATCTCCTACGAGCAGTACTTC
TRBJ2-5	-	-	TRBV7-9	CASSYPPPAETQYF	TGTGCCAGCAGCTATCCTCCCCCGGCTGAGACCCAGTACTTC
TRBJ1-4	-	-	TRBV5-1	CASSLSGASNEKLFF	TGCGCCAGCAGCCTATCCGGGGCCTCTAATGAAAAACTGTTTTTT
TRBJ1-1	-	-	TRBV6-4	CASSHRAGNTEAFF	TGTGCCAGCAGTCATCGAGCAGGGAACACTGAAGCTTTCTTT
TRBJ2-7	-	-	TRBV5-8	CASSLQEGAEQYF	TGTGCCAGCAGCTTACAGGAGGGAGCCGAGCAGTACTTC
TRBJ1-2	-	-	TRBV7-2	CASSSVRVWGGYTF	TGTGCCAGCAGCTCGGTCCGGGTCTGGGGGGGCTACACCTTC
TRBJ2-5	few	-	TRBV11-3	CASSLSFAAAGETQYF	TGTGCCAGCAGCTTAAGCTTTGCGGCCGCCGGGGAGACCCAGTACTTC
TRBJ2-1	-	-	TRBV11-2	CASSLDFEQFF	TGTGCCAGCAGCTTAGACTTTGAGCAGTTCTTC
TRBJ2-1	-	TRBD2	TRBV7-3	CASSLQWTSGYLYGGEQFF	TGTGCCAGCAGCCTCCAATGGACTAGCGGGTACTTATATGGCGGGGAGCAGTTCTTC
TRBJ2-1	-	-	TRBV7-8	CASSLAGGTLGEQFF	TGTGCCAGCAGCTTAGCGGGTGGGACCCTGGGGGAGCAGTTCTTC
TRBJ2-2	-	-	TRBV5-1	CASCLSGTLNTGELFF	TGCGCCAGCTGCCTTTCCGGGACTTTGAACACCGGGGAGCTGTTTTTT
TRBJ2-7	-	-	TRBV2	CASMDSPLEYSYEQYF	TGTGCCAGCATGGACAGCCCCCTGGAGTACTCCTACGAGCAGTACTTC
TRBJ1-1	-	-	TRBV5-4	CASQGIQEAFF	TGTGCCAGTCAGGGAATCCAGGAAGCTTTCTTT
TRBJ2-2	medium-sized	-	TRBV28	CASSGYRGTGELFF	TGTGCCAGCAGTGGTTATCGCGGCACCGGGGAGCTGTTTTTT
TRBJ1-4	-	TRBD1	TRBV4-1	CASSQGQGGVSNEKLFF	TGCGCCAGCAGCCAAGGACAGGGGGGAGTATCTAATGAAAAACTGTTTTTT
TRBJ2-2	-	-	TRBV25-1	CASSDRGIGTGELFF	TGTGCCAGCAGTGACCGTGGTATTGGCACCGGGGAGCTGTTTTTT
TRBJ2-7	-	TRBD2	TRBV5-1	CASSFLSGGSYEQYF	TGCGCCAGCAGCTTCTTGTCGGGAGGCTCCTACGAGCAGTACTTC
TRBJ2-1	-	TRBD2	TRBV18	CASSPISGSYNEQFF	TGTGCCAGCTCACCCATAAGCGGGAGCTACAATGAGCAGTTCTTC
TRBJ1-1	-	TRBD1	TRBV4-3	CASSLWKDREAFF	TGCGCCAGCAGCCTATGGAAGGACAGGGAAGCTTTCTTT
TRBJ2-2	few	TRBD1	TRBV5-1	CASSLSRDRSWERELFF	TGCGCCAGCAGCTTAAGCCGGGACAGGTCCTGGGAGAGGGAGCTGTTTTTT
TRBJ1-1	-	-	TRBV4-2	CASSQDLGVSEAFF	TGTGCCAGCAGCCAAGATCTCGGGGTAAGCGAAGCTTTCTTT
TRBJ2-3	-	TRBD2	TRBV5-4	CASSRTGGLAGDTQYF	TGTGCCAGCAGTCGTACCGGCGGACTAGCAGGAGATACGCAGTATTTT
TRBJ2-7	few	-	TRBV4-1	CASSLEILAEQYF	TGCGCCAGCAGCCTCGAAATCCTAGCGGAGCAGTACTTC
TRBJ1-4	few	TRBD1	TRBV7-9	CASSFRQGDEKLFF	TGTGCCAGCAGCTTCCGACAGGGAGACGAAAAACTGTTTTTT
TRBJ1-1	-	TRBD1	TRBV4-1	CASSSDRAKGTNTEAFF	TGCGCCAGCAGCTCTGACAGGGCAAAGGGTACGAACACTGAAGCTTTCTTT
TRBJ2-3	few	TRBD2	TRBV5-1	CASSAEGAAGGRRF	TGCGCCAGCAGCGCCGAGGGGGCAGCGGGGGGCAGGAGATTT
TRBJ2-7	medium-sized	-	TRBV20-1	CSAVGHEQYF	TGCAGTGCCGTGGGCCACGAGCAGTACTTC
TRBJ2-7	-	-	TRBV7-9	CASSLIQPYEQYF	TGTGCCAGCAGCTTAATACAACCTTACGAGCAGTACTTC
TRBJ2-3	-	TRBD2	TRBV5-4	CASSISGRGTDTQYF	TGTGCCAGCAGTATCAGCGGGAGAGGGACAGATACGCAGTATTTT
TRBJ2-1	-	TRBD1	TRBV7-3	CASSLTGRTGSRNEQFF	TGTGCCAGCAGCTTAACAGGGAGGACAGGGAGTAGGAATGAGCAGTTCTTC
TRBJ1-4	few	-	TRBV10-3	CAISESEGRAEKLFF	TGTGCCATCAGTGAGTCGGAAGGGCGAGCCGAAAAACTGTTTTTT
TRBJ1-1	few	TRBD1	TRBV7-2	CASSGQGLGTEAFF	TGTGCCAGCTCAGGACAGGGGTTGGGGACTGAAGCTTTCTTT
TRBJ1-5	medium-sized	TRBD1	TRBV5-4	CASSFGQGGFSSNQPQHF	TGTGCCAGCAGCTTTGGACAGGGAGGGTTTTCTAGCAATCAGCCCCAGCATTTT
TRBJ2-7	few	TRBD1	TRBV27	CASSLTGSPYEQYF	TGTGCCAGCAGCCTGACAGGGAGTCCCTACGAGCAGTACTTC
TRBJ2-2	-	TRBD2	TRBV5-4	CASSTGTSYGYNTGELFF	TGTGCCAGCAGCACCGGGACTAGCTACGGATACAACACCGGGGAGCTGTTTTTT
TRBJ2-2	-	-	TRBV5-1	CASSFRRPTNTGELFF	TGCGCCAGCAGCTTCCGGCGGCCAACGAACACCGGGGAGCTGTTTTTT
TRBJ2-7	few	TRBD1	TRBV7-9	CASSLRQGGSYEQYF	TGTGCCAGCAGCTTACGACAGGGGGGGTCCTACGAGCAGTACTTC
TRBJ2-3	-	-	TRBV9	CASSVGASETQYF	TGTGCCAGCAGCGTAGGGGCTAGCGAGACGCAGTATTTT
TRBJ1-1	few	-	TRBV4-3	CASSQDPMNTEAFF	TGCGCCAGCAGCCAAGATCCCATGAACACTGAAGCTTTCTTT
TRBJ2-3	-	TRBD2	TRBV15	CATNRLAGDTQYF	TGTGCCACTAATAGACTAGCGGGAGATACGCAGTATTTT
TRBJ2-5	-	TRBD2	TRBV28	CASKRGGRETQYF	TGTGCCAGCAAGCGCGGGGGGCGAGAGACCCAGTACTTC
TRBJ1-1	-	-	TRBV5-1	CASSLDKVYTEAFF	TGCGCCAGCAGCTTGGACAAAGTATACACTGAAGCTTTCTTT